This note documents a single T cell receptor beta chain sequence. Its target is not known. Germline lookup yields CDR1 SNHLY and CDR2 FYNNEI. Trimming pared 8 bases from V and 7 bases from J, leaving 17 bases between. The CDR3 consists of 13 residues. From 5'RACE with constant-segment primers came TCR alpha and TCR beta cDNA libraries that carried sample barcodes and UMIs. TCRdb analysed the 5' RACE reads with MiXCR anew, one entry per CDR3 protein. The data show 550,000 to 600,000 distinct CDR3 sequences, roughly a fifth seen once. This sample stems from a study of T-cell memory formation after mild COVID-19. General study points: Clones which contracted sat mainly in CM and EM if CD4+, and in EMRA if CD8+. Day 15 to 85 contracting clones showed balanced CD4/CD8; day 15 to 37 expanders favored CD4+.

The sample comprised PBMCs or a T cell subset sorted from them (not recorded which). The rearrangement uses TRBV2 and TRBJ1-1, with no clear D. This clonotype originated in an adult woman who had mild COVID-19 (a few samples of this study predate the infection). Cell type and time point are not known. The CDR3 loop reads CASLSFPGSEAFF. CDR3 bases: TGTGCCAGCCTTTCATTTCCCGGGAGTGAAGCTTTCTTT.